These 28 T cell receptor beta chains were all obtained from the same sample, sequenced in a study of shared clonotypes between healthy human individuals. Positively selected for CCR7, the CD45RO-negative cells used as naive CD8 cells excluded terminally differentiated effector memory CD45RA+ cells. Repertoires were generated with immunoSEQ multiplex PCR, while TCRdb's copy carries only in-frame clones and drops some. This table holds about 800,000 clones, approximately 96% found once. The sample consisted of naive CD8+ T cells sorted from blood. These receptors all stem from a man aged 25-45 years in good health.

This chain links TRBV15 with TRBJ1-1; possibly TRBD1 for D (6 bases). V shed 6 bases and J shed 1 base, with 9 bases lying between them. The CDR3 totals 13 residues. Germline CDR1 and CDR2: LNHNV and YYDKDF (reference sequence). The CDR3 is CATRGHPNTEAFF. The CDR3 nucleotides are TGTGCCACCAGGGGACACCCGAACACTGAAGCTTTCTTT.

This chain uses TRBV5-5 with TRBJ2-7, with D possibly being TRBD1 or TRBD2 (5 bases each). The V gene lost 3 bases and the J gene lost 2 bases, with 15 bases spanning the gap. The CDR3 is made up of 15 amino acids. Germline CDR1 reads SGHKS; CDR2 reads YYEKEE (reference sequence). The CDR3: CASSSDAGATYEQYF. CDR3 DNA: TGTGCCAGCAGCTCCGACGCCGGGGCGACCTACGAGCAGTACTTC.

The chain couples TRBV9 to TRBJ1-1, with D unclear. Between the trimmed V and J ends, which lost 7 bases and 7 bases, there was a span of 11 bases. The germline gives CDR1 SGDLS, CDR2 YYNGEE. The CDR3 runs 11 residues. The CDR3 region is CASGPPREAFF. CDR3 DNA: TGTGCCAGCGGGCCCCCTCGTGAAGCTTTCTTT.

The J gene is TRBJ2-7, the V gene TRBV11-2, with D maybe TRBD1 (5 bases). Deletions cut 2 bases from V and 0 bases from J, with 8 bases between. The CDR3 is made up of 14 amino acids. The germline CDR1 and CDR2 sequences are SGHAT and FQNNGV. The CDR3 protein is CASSLSTGSYEQYF. In DNA, the CDR3 is TGTGCCAGCAGCTTATCCACAGGCTCCTACGAGCAGTACTTC.

The CDR3 protein is CASSTDRGSGANVLTF. Written as DNA, the CDR3 is TGTGCCAGCAGCACTGACAGGGGATCTGGGGCCAACGTCCTGACTTTC. J is TRBJ2-6 and V is TRBV5-6; TRBD1 aligns across 8 bases. The V segment lost 4 bases and the J segment 1 base; nucleotides outside the gene matches: 4. Germline CDR1 is SGHDT and CDR2 is YYEEEE. The CDR3 totals 16 residues.

The chain couples TRBV5-1 to TRBJ1-3; no firm D call. The CDR3 runs to 18 residues. Trimming stripped 4 bases from V and 0 bases from J, with 20 bases between. CDR1 and CDR2 (germline): SGHRS, YFSETQ. DNA for the CDR3: TGCGCCAGCAGCCCGAACCGCGTTGGGTCGCTCTCTGGAAACACCATATATTTT. Its translation: CASSPNRVGSLSGNTIYF.

The chain uses TRBV27 and TRBJ2-1, with no clear D. This CDR3 is 15 amino acids long. Germline loops: CDR1 MNHEY, CDR2 SMNVEV (reference sequence). Trimming left V 2 bases short and J 0 bases short, with 8 bases between. As DNA, the CDR3 is TGTGCCAGCAGTTTAAGCGTAAGCTCCTACAATGAGCAGTTCTTC. This translates into CASSLSVSSYNEQFF.

The rearrangement joins TRBV18 to TRBJ2-3; D remains ambiguous. CDR3 length: 12 residues. From germline, CDR1 is KGHSH and CDR2 LQKENI. Trimming cost V 6 bases and J 4 bases, with 8 bases left between them. This chain's CDR3 is CASSGAADTQYF. The CDR3 nucleotides read TGTGCCAGCTCTGGTGCCGCAGATACGCAGTATTTT.

The chain couples TRBV28 to TRBJ1-1; D gene uncertain. The V gene's germline CDR1 is MDHEN and CDR2 SYDVKM. The CDR3 length is 13 residues. V gave up 2 bases and J gave up 3 bases, with 7 bases separating them. The CDR3 loop is CASSLDPDTEAFF. The CDR3 nucleotides are TGTGCCAGCAGTTTAGATCCAGACACTGAAGCTTTCTTT. The full variable domain, rest sourced from reference TRBV28 and TRBJ1-1, is DVKVTQSSRYLVKRTGEKVFLECVQDMDHENMFWYRQDPGLGLRLIYFSYDVKMKEKGDIPEGYSVSREKKERFSLILESASTNQTSMYLCASSLDPDTEAFFGQGTRLTVV.

The V and J genes are TRBV7-9 and TRBJ1-1; perhaps TRBD1 as D (6 bases). V was pared by 1 base and J by 1 base, with 10 bases between. The CDR3 is 15 amino acids. CDR1 is SEHNR, CDR2 FQNEAQ, per germline (reference sequence). CDR3 DNA sequence: TGTGCCAGCAGCTTAGATATGGGGGCGAACACTGAAGCTTTCTTT. This codes for CASSLDMGANTEAFF.

The genes are TRBV4-2 and TRBJ2-2, with D perhaps TRBD2 (5 bases). The CDR3 is 16 amino acids. Per germline, CDR1 LGHNA and CDR2 YNFKEQ. V shed 0 bases and J shed 2 bases, with 10 bases lying between them. Here the CDR3 DNA reads TGTGCCAGCAGCCAAGATTGGTCGGGAAACACCGGGGAGCTGTTTTTT. Encoded protein: CASSQDWSGNTGELFF.

V usage is TRBV7-9 and J usage is TRBJ2-3; no clear D gene. V was clipped by 4 bases and J by 3 bases, with 8 bases between them. Germline V gene data show CDR1 as SEHNR and CDR2 as FQNEAQ (reference sequence). This CDR3 is built from 13 residues. The CDR3 nucleotides read TGTGCCAGCAGCTCCCGCGAGACAGATACGCAGTATTTT. Translation gives CASSSRETDTQYF.

The chain joins TRBV7-9 to TRBJ2-4; D gene unclear. The germline V gene has CDR1 SEHNR and CDR2 FQNEAQ (reference sequence). The CDR3 is made up of 14 amino acids. Between the trimmed V and J ends, which lost 5 bases and 8 bases, there was a span of 16 bases. CDR3 bases: TGTGCCAGCAGCCCGCCCAGTGATGGGTACATTCAGTACTTC. It encodes CASSPPSDGYIQYF.

V is TRBV13 and J is TRBJ2-5, with TRBD2 as a possible D gene (5 bases). V dropped 2 bases and J dropped 3 bases, with 7 bases sitting between them. Germline V gene sequence: CDR1 PRHDT, CDR2 FYEKMQ (reference sequence). The CDR3 extends over 13 amino acids. CDR3 sequence reads: CASSLTGKETQYF. The CDR3 nucleotides are TGTGCCAGCAGCTTAACGGGGAAAGAGACCCAGTACTTC. Using reference TRBV13 and TRBJ2-5 for the parts outside the CDR3, the full variable domain is AAGVIQSPRHLIKEKRETATLKCYPIPRHDTVYWYQQGPGQDPQFLISFYEKMQSDKGSIPDRFSAQQFSDYHSELNMSSLELGDSALYFCASSLTGKETQYFGPGTRLLVL.

This clone was seen only once. The CDR3 DNA reads as TGTGCCAGCAGTCCCGCCCCGGGTGACTCCTACGAGCAGTACTTC. Translated: CASSPAPGDSYEQYF. The chain joins TRBV11-3 to TRBJ2-7; no firm D call. Germline CDR1 SGHNT, CDR2 YENEEA. V shed 6 bases and J shed 0 bases, with 15 bases lying between them. This CDR3 has 15 amino acids.

This clone was picked up one time. The gene calls are TRBV27 and TRBJ2-7; 8 nucleotides match TRBD2. The CDR3 is 14 residues long. CDR1 and CDR2 from the germline V gene are MNHEY and SMNVEV (reference sequence). Unmatched junction bases numbered 4, after V lost 0 bases and J lost 6 bases. The CDR3 DNA reads TGTGCCAGCAGTTTATCCAGCGGGAGAGTCGAGCAGTACTTC. As protein: CASSLSSGRVEQYF.

This chain uses TRBV28 with TRBJ2-7, with 7 positions matching TRBD1. Trimming removed 6 bases from V and 5 bases from J; junction bases left unmatched: 7. The CDR3 consists of 13 residues. Germline lookup yields CDR1 MDHEN and CDR2 SYDVKM. The CDR3 bases are TGTGCCAGCAGCCCCACAGGGGTCGACGAGCAGTACTTC. It is translated as CASSPTGVDEQYF.

The chain employs TRBV4-2 and TRBJ1-4, with D unclear. V lost 4 bases, J lost 5 bases, and 14 bases lay in between. Germline V lookup: CDR1 LGHNA, CDR2 YNFKEQ. The length of the CDR3 is 15 residues. CDR3 in amino acids: CASSPLGAGNEKLFF. In DNA form, the CDR3 reads TGTGCCAGCAGCCCTCTCGGCGCGGGGAATGAAAAACTGTTTTTT.

The chain joins TRBV29-1 to TRBJ2-1; 11 bases are a match to TRBD2. The CDR3 loop spans 14 amino acids. Germline V lookup: CDR1 SQVTM, CDR2 ANQGSEA. V trimming: 6 bases; J trimming: 8 bases; junction bases outside the gene matches: 9. CDR3 amino acids: CSVETSGTLYEQFF. CDR3 bases: TGCAGCGTCGAGACTAGCGGGACTCTCTATGAGCAGTTCTTC.

This sequence joins TRBV27 and TRBJ2-3; D not certain. Trimming stripped 5 bases from V and 4 bases from J, with 13 bases between. The length of the CDR3 is 14 residues. CDR1 MNHEY and CDR2 SMNVEV come from the germline V gene (reference sequence). The CDR3 reads CASSPSHLSDTQYF. The CDR3, as DNA: TGTGCCAGCAGTCCCTCACATCTATCAGATACGCAGTATTTT.

V and J are TRBV7-9 and TRBJ1-2, with 8 bases fitting TRBD1. With 4 bases clipped from V and 1 base from J, the junction kept 2 bases outside the gene matches. Germline V gene sequence: CDR1 SEHNR, CDR2 FQNEAQ (reference sequence). This CDR3 region has 14 residues. The CDR3 sequence: CASSSGQVNYGYTF. CDR3 nucleotides: TGTGCCAGCAGCTCGGGACAGGTTAACTATGGCTACACCTTC.

This chain joins TRBV19 and TRBJ2-7; the D gene is possibly TRBD1 (6 bases). The CDR3 loop spans 15 amino acids. CDR1 and CDR2 from the germline V gene are LNHDA and SQIVND (reference sequence). Trimming removed 2 bases from V and 1 base from J, with 12 bases in between. CDR3 nucleotide sequence: TGTGCCAGTAGTATATTTGGGACACCTTCCTACGAGCAGTACTTC. This encodes CASSIFGTPSYEQYF.

The chain recombines TRBV4-1 with TRBJ2-1; 7 bases are shared with TRBD2. This CDR3 is 15 amino acids long. The germline V gene encodes CDR1 MGHRA and CDR2 YSYEKL. Trimming took 4 bases from V and 2 from J; bases not matched to a gene: 5. The CDR3 bases are TGCGCCAGCAGCCTCATGGCGGGGGCCTACAATGAGCAGTTCTTC. Protein sequence: CASSLMAGAYNEQFF.

The chain joins TRBV29-1 to TRBJ1-2; TRBD1 agrees at 11 bases. Trimming at V came to 3 bases and at J to 3 bases, leaving 12 bases not matched to a gene. CDR1 and CDR2 from the germline V gene are SQVTM and ANQGSEA. CDR3 length equals 17 residues. The CDR3 loop is CSVDHRLDRGRDYGYTF. The CDR3 nucleotides read TGCAGCGTTGACCATCGCCTGGACAGGGGGCGGGACTATGGCTACACCTTC.

The rearrangement joins TRBV2 to TRBJ2-7; 8 bases map to TRBD2. The CDR3 runs to 15 residues. Germline-derived CDR1 and CDR2 are SNHLY and FYNNEI. V shed 8 bases and J 3 bases; nucleotides not matched to a gene: 12. CDR3 in amino acids: CASARLAGGLYEQYF. Here the CDR3 DNA reads TGTGCCAGCGCTCGCCTGGCGGGAGGACTCTACGAGCAGTACTTC.

This clone was counted a single time. CDR3 loop: CASSLVKGSYNEQFF. The CDR3 bases are TGTGCCAGCAGCTTAGTAAAGGGCTCCTACAATGAGCAGTTCTTC. The chain employs TRBV11-2 and TRBJ2-1; D uncertain. The V gene lost 1 base and the J gene lost 0 bases, with 7 bases spanning the gap. Germline assignment: CDR1 SGHAT and CDR2 FQNNGV. The CDR3 runs 15 residues.

As concerns this clone: The same CDR3 arises from other DNA sequences in this sample as well. The chain is built from TRBV6-5 and TRBJ2-7; D not resolved. The V gene's germline CDR1 is MNHEY and CDR2 SVGAGI. Trimming removed 0 bases at V and 5 bases at J, with 2 bases between. The CDR3 loop spans 11 amino acids. For the CDR3, the DNA is TGTGCCAGCAGTTACTCTAACGAGCAGTACTTC. It translates to CASSYSNEQYF.

The DNA for the CDR3 is TGCGCCAGCCGGGACAGGGCAAGCCGCGACTACAATGAGCAGTTCTTC. Amino acids: CASRDRASRDYNEQFF. The rearrangement uses TRBV4-1 and TRBJ2-1, with 9 nucleotides matching TRBD1. Germline V gene lookup returns CDR1 MGHRA and CDR2 YSYEKL. The CDR3 has 16 amino acids. The V gene end was trimmed by 8 bases and the J gene end by 3 bases; junction bases not matched to a gene: 11.